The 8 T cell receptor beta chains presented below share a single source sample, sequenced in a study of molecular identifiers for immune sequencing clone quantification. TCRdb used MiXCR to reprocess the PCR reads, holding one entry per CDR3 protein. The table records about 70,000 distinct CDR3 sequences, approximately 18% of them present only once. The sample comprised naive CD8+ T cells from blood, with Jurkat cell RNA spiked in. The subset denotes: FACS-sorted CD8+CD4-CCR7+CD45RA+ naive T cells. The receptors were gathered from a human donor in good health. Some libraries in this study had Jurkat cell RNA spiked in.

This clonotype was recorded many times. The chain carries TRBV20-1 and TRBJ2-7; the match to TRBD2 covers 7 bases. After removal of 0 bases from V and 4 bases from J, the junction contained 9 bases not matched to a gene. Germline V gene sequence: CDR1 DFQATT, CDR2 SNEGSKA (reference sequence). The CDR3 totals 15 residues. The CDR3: CSARDRLAVGYEQYF. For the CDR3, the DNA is TGCAGTGCTAGAGATAGGCTAGCGGTTGGTTACGAGCAGTACTTC.

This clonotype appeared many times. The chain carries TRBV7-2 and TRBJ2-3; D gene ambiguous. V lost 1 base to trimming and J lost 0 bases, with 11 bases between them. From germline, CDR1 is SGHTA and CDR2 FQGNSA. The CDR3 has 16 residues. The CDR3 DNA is TGTGCCAGCAGCTTAGGAAGGCGGATTAGCACAGATACGCAGTATTTT. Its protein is CASSLGRRISTDTQYF. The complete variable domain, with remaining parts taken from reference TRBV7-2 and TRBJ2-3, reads GAGVSQSPSNKVTEKGKDVELRCDPISGHTALYWYRQSLGQGLEFLIYFQGNSAPDKSGLPSDRFSAERTGGSVSTLTIQRTQQEDSAVYLCASSLGRRISTDTQYFGPGTRLTVL.

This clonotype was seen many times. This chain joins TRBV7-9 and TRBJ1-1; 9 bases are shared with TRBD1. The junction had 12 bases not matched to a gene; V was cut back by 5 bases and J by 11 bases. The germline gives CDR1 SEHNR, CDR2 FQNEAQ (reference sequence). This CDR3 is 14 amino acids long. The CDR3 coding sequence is TGTGCCAGCAGCATGGGGACAGGGAATCCCGAGGCTTTCTTT. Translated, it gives CASSMGTGNPEAFF.

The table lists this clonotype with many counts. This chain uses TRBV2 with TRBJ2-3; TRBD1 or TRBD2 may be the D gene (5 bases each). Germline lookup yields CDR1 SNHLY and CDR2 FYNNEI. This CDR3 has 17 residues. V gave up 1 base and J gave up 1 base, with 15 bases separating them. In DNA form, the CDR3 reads TGTGCCAGCAGTGAAGGAAGGGGACCCCGGGGCACAGATACGCAGTATTTT. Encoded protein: CASSEGRGPRGTDTQYF. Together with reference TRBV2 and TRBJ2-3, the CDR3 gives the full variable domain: EPEVTQTPSHQVTQMGQEVILRCVPISNHLYFYWYRQILGQKVEFLVSFYNNEISEKSEIFDDQFSVERPDGSNFTLKIRSTKLEDSAMYFCASSEGRGPRGTDTQYFGPGTRLTVL.

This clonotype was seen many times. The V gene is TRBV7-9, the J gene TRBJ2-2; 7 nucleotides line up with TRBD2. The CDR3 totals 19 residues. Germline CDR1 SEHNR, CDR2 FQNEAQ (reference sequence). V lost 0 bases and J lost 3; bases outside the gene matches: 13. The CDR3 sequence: CASSLAARIALADTGELFF. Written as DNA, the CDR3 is TGTGCCAGCAGCTTAGCAGCGAGGATAGCTCTAGCGGACACCGGGGAGCTGTTTTTT.

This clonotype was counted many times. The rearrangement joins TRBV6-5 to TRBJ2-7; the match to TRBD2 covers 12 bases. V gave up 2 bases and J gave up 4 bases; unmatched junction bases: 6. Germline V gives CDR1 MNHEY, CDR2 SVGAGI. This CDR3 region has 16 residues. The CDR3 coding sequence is TGTGCCAGCAGTTACACGACTAGCGGGAGTTTATACGAGCAGTACTTC. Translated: CASSYTTSGSLYEQYF.

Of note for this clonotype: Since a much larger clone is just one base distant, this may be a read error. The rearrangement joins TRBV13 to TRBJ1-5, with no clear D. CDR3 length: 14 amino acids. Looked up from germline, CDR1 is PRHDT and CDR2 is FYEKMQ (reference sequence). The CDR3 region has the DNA TGTGCCAGCAGCTTAGGGGGCGGCAATCAGCCCCCGCATTTT. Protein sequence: CASSLGGGNQPPHF.

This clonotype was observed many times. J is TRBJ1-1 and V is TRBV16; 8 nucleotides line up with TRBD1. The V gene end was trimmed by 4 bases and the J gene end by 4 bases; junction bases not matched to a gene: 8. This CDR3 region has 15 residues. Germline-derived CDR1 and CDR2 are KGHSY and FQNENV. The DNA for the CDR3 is TGTGCCAGCAGCCTCGGGGACAGGTTGGGCACTGAAGCTTTCTTT. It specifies CASSLGDRLGTEAFF.